The T cell receptor (beta chain) described here comes from a study of blood T cell repertoires in COVID-19. Original processing notes: Using reference gene primer amplification, nucleated cell counts were estimated. Libraries were prepared by immunoSEQ multiplex PCR; TCRdb keeps only in-frame clonotypes and omits some of them. That table supplies the V and J calls and clone size; D and trimming were determined from the DNA. The profile covers tens of thousands of clones, with about 85% appearing a single time and 3% to 3.5% taken by the ten largest. J gave up 2 bases and V 0 bases, and 6 bases lay outside the gene matches. CDR1 is LGHDT and CDR2 is YNNKEL in the germline V gene (reference sequence). The CDR3 is 17 residues long. Recovery among Cohort 3 donors was established by two negative PCRs, clearance, or symptom resolution.

The rearrangement uses TRBV3-1 (or the pseudogene TRBV3-2) and TRBJ2-5, with 10 bases lining up with TRBD2. This TCR derives from a woman aged 45-59 years who had recovered from COVID-19. Input material: PBMCs or T cells enriched from blood (not recorded which). The CDR3 protein is CASSQDVGLASQETQYF. CDR3 in DNA: TGTGCCAGCAGCCAAGATGTGGGACTAGCGTCTCAAGAGACCCAGTACTTC.